The present entry profiles one TCR beta chain with its context. Its target is not known. The data originate from a study of T cell responses to AZD1222 COVID-19 vaccine. The study's findings and limits: Spike-wide vaccine-associated CD4 TCRs dominated at 160-218 and 743-854.

V was cut by 3 bases and J by 0 bases, with 15 bases left in between. The germline CDR1 and CDR2 sequences are SGDLS and YYNGEE. The CDR3 covers 16 residues. The table came from immunoSEQ multiplex PCR; TCRdb's copy has only in-frame clones and leaves some out. The repertoire holds 130,000 to 150,000 clones, 88% seen once, with under 7% in the top ten. This clonotype was obtained from an adult who received the MenACWY meningococcal vaccine as a control. The sequences come from peripheral blood, collected 28 days after the second dose of the MenACWY control vaccine. The chain carries TRBV9 and TRBJ1-1; possibly TRBD1 for D (6 bases). CDR3 sequence (DNA): TGTGCCAGCAGCGCCCAAGAACAGGGATTGAACACTGAAGCTTTCTTT. It translates to CASSAQEQGLNTEAFF.